A single sample is the source of the 31 T cell receptor beta chains below, sequenced in a study of PD-1 blockade in classical Hodgkin lymphoma. Measured with immunoSEQ multiplex PCR; TCRdb has only the in-frame clones, and not every one. The sample contains nearly 25,000 clones, 80% of which appear only once. Every one of the patients relapsed after autologous stem cell transplantation (brentuximab vedotin exposure was variable). The sample here was peripheral blood mononuclear cells (PBMCs), taken at baseline. The receptors derive from a human donor with classical Hodgkin lymphoma.

The rearrangement uses TRBV5-4 and TRBJ2-5; D unclear. Germline CDR1 is SGHNT and CDR2 is YYREEE (reference sequence). V lost 0 bases and J lost 1, with 10 bases in between. The CDR3 has 15 amino acids. CDR3 amino acids: CASSLEIASQETQYF. The CDR3, as DNA: TGTGCCAGCAGCTTGGAAATCGCCTCCCAAGAGACCCAGTACTTC.

The chain uses TRBV19 and TRBJ2-5; 9 nucleotides agree with TRBD1. From germline, CDR1 is LNHDA and CDR2 SQIVND (reference sequence). This CDR3 region has 14 residues. V was clipped by 6 bases and J by 5 bases; unmatched bases: 7. CDR3 DNA: TGTGCCAGTAGACCTACAGGGGGCGCGGAGACCCAGTACTTC. It translates to CASRPTGGAETQYF.

CDR3 nucleotides: TGTGCCAGCAGCTTAGGGACTAGCGGGGGATTCGAGCAGTACTTC. It translates to CASSLGTSGGFEQYF. This chain connects TRBV7-6 to TRBJ2-7; TRBD2 matches at 13 bases. The CDR3 is 15 amino acids. Looked up from germline, CDR1 is SGHVS and CDR2 is FNYEAQ. With V trimmed by 1 base and J by 6 bases, 3 bases remained unmatched. Combining the CDR3 with reference TRBV7-6 and TRBJ2-7 gives the whole variable domain GAGVSQSPRYKVTKRGQDVALRCDPISGHVSLYWYRQALGQGPEFLTYFNYEAQQDKSGLPNDRFSAERPEGSISTLTIQRTEQRDSAMYRCASSLGTSGGFEQYFGPGTRLTVT.

This clone has more than one count but fewer than ten. J is TRBJ1-5 and V is TRBV4-3, with D perhaps matching TRBD1 (5 bases). This CDR3 contains 17 residues. CDR1 is LGHNA and CDR2 is YSLEER in the germline V gene. The ends were cut back, 0 bases at V and 3 bases at J, with 15 bases in the middle. For the CDR3, the DNA is TGCGCCAGCAGCCAAGATTACGGCAGGGTCTTCAATCAGCCCCAGCATTTT. It is translated as CASSQDYGRVFNQPQHF.

The chain has TRBV9 and TRBJ2-1, with D possibly called TRBD1 or TRBD2 (6 bases each). Germline V gives CDR1 SGDLS, CDR2 YYNGEE. V was shortened by 3 bases and J by 2 bases, with 12 bases between the two germline ends. The CDR3 consists of 15 residues. The CDR3 spells CASSAVGGPYNEQFF. Here the CDR3 DNA reads TGTGCCAGCAGCGCGGTGGGGGGCCCCTACAATGAGCAGTTCTTC. The whole variable domain, filled in from reference TRBV9 and TRBJ2-1, reads DSGVTQTPKHLITATGQRVTLRCSPRSGDLSVYWYQQSLDQGLQFLIQYYNGEERAKGNILERFSAQQFPDLHSELNLSSLELGDSALYFCASSAVGGPYNEQFFGPGTRLTVL.

The rearrangement uses TRBV19 and TRBJ1-4; possibly TRBD1 for D (5 bases). The ends were cut back, 7 bases at V and 6 bases at J, with 18 bases in the middle. This CDR3 region has 15 residues. The germline gives CDR1 LNHDA, CDR2 SQIVND (reference sequence). The CDR3 loop is CASTLLGTADEKLFF. The DNA of the CDR3 is TGTGCCAGTACTCTCTTGGGGACGGCCGATGAAAAACTGTTTTTT.

The chain recombines TRBV4-1 with TRBJ2-1; the D gene is possibly TRBD1 (5 bases). Germline V gene sequence: CDR1 MGHRA, CDR2 YSYEKL. The CDR3 sequence is 15 residues long. Trimming left V 1 base short and J 7 bases short, with 14 bases between. CDR3 sequence reads: CASSQVVGARNEQFF. The DNA for the CDR3 is TGCGCCAGCAGCCAAGTAGTAGGGGCGCGGAATGAGCAGTTCTTC.

The rearrangement uses TRBV30 and TRBJ2-5, with 8 nucleotides matching TRBD1. The CDR3 loop spans 14 amino acids. Germline CDR1 GTSNPN, CDR2 SVGIG (reference sequence). V was clipped by 0 bases and J by 5 bases; unmatched bases: 5. CDR3 DNA: TGTGCCTGGAGTGTACAGGGGGTATGGGAGACCCAGTACTTC. Amino acids: CAWSVQGVWETQYF.

This sequence joins TRBV28 and TRBJ1-5, with TRBD1 matching 7 bases. Looked up from germline, CDR1 is MDHEN and CDR2 is SYDVKM. After removal of 4 bases from V and 0 bases from J, the junction contained 12 bases not matched to a gene. The CDR3 totals 18 residues. The CDR3, as DNA: TGTGCCAGCAGTTATATGGTCGGAGGGGGCTATAGCAATCAGCCCCAGCATTTT. Its protein product is CASSYMVGGGYSNQPQHF. The variable domain in full, completed from reference TRBV28 and TRBJ1-5, reads DVKVTQSSRYLVKRTGEKVFLECVQDMDHENMFWYRQDPGLGLRLIYFSYDVKMKEKGDIPEGYSVSREKKERFSLILESASTNQTSMYLCASSYMVGGGYSNQPQHFGDGTRLSIL.

The CDR3 nucleotides are TGTGCCAGCTCACCGCTTGGACAGGGGGACTATGGCTACACCTTC. This gives the protein CASSPLGQGDYGYTF. The chain joins TRBV18 to TRBJ1-2; 10 bases are a match to TRBD1. V shed 3 bases and J 3 bases; nucleotides not matched to a gene: 4. The CDR3 totals 15 residues. Germline lookup yields CDR1 KGHSH and CDR2 LQKENI.

The chain carries TRBV6-4 and TRBJ2-3, with a weak D call TRBD2 (6 bases). This CDR3 is 14 amino acids long. V lost 5 bases, J lost 1 base, and 10 bases lay in between. In germline, CDR1 is MRHNA, CDR2 SNTAGT. The DNA of the CDR3 is TGTGCCAGCAGTCATCGCGGGGGCACAGATACGCAGTATTTT. Amino acids: CASSHRGGTDTQYF.

The chain uses TRBV4-3 and TRBJ1-1, with D tentatively TRBD1 (6 bases). The germline gives CDR1 LGHNA, CDR2 YSLEER. The CDR3 sequence is 16 residues long. Trimming removed 6 bases from V and 4 bases from J, with 21 bases in between. CDR3: CASSVTQGSGSTEAFF. The CDR3 DNA reads as TGCGCCAGCAGTGTGACACAGGGCTCGGGGAGCACTGAAGCTTTCTTT.

The chain joins TRBV7-9 to TRBJ2-1, with TRBD2 matching 16 bases. Germline V CDR1 and CDR2: SEHNR, FQNEAQ (reference sequence). The CDR3 has 19 amino acids. J gave up 7 bases and V 7 bases, and 16 bases lay outside the gene matches. The CDR3 is CASTHKPGLAGGPVNEQFF. For the CDR3, the DNA is TGTGCCAGCACTCATAAGCCGGGACTAGCGGGGGGGCCGGTTAATGAGCAGTTCTTC.

The V gene is TRBV5-6, the J gene TRBJ2-1; no reliable D call. V was cut by 1 base and J by 6 bases, with 8 bases left in between. Germline V gene data show CDR1 as SGHDT and CDR2 as YYEEEE. This CDR3 spans 13 amino acids. CDR3 nucleotide sequence: TGTGCCAGCAGCTTGTTGGGAACCAATGAGCAGTTCTTC. It translates to CASSLLGTNEQFF.

This sequence joins TRBV19 and TRBJ2-1, with 8 positions matching TRBD1. Per the germline V gene, CDR1 is LNHDA and CDR2 is SQIVND (reference sequence). V lost 4 bases, J lost 4 bases, and 9 bases stayed unmatched. This CDR3 region has 16 residues. CDR3 in amino acids: CASSTGGAESYNEQFF. The CDR3 DNA reads TGTGCCAGTAGTACAGGGGGCGCCGAGTCGTACAATGAGCAGTTCTTC.

The rearrangement links TRBV18 to TRBJ2-5; 8 bases match TRBD2. CDR3 size: 14 residues. CDR1 is KGHSH, CDR2 LQKENI, per germline. Unmatched junction bases numbered 8, after V lost 9 bases and J lost 2 bases. In DNA form, the CDR3 reads TGTGCCAGTCAGAGCGGGGGAGGACAAGAGACCCAGTACTTC. Protein sequence: CASQSGGGQETQYF.

The chain couples TRBV9 to TRBJ2-3; 12 bases fit TRBD2. CDR1 is SGDLS and CDR2 is YYNGEE in the germline V gene. The CDR3 length is 18 residues. The junction had 9 bases not matched to a gene; V was cut back by 3 bases and J by 1 base. The CDR3 reads CASSGSPWTSGGTDTQYF. CDR3 nucleotide sequence: TGTGCCAGCAGCGGGAGCCCTTGGACTAGCGGGGGCACAGATACGCAGTATTTT. The full variable domain, with the rest looked up from reference TRBV9 and TRBJ2-3, is DSGVTQTPKHLITATGQRVTLRCSPRSGDLSVYWYQQSLDQGLQFLIQYYNGEERAKGNILERFSAQQFPDLHSELNLSSLELGDSALYFCASSGSPWTSGGTDTQYFGPGTRLTVL.

V gene TRBV7-2 combines with J gene TRBJ1-5, with D uncertain. The CDR3 is 15 amino acids. V lost 2 bases to trimming and J lost 4 bases, with 12 bases between them. CDR1 is SGHTA and CDR2 is FQGNSA in the germline V gene. CDR3 in amino acids: CASSLNGVGNQPQHF. CDR3 bases: TGTGCCAGCAGCTTAAACGGGGTCGGTAATCAGCCCCAGCATTTT.

The V and J genes are TRBV6-6 and TRBJ1-1; D possibly corresponds to TRBD1 (5 bases). Trimming shortened V by 2 bases and J by 7 bases, and 17 bases separated the two germline ends. The CDR3 is made up of 15 amino acids. Per the germline V gene, CDR1 is MNHNY and CDR2 is SVGAGI (reference sequence). The CDR3 bases are TGTGCCAGCAGTTACCGACAGCCAGAACATGATGAAGCTTTCTTT. Its protein is CASSYRQPEHDEAFF.

The CDR3 DNA reads as TGTGCCAGCAGCCCGGATAAGCTGTATGGCTACACCTTC. This sequence encodes CASSPDKLYGYTF. The chain couples TRBV5-8 to TRBJ1-2; no firm D call. The CDR3 contains 13 residues. Germline V gene sequence: CDR1 SGHTS, CDR2 YDEGEE. The V end lost 4 bases, the J end lost 5 bases, and 12 bases lay between the germline ends.

The sample holds a few counts of this clone. This chain joins TRBV27 and TRBJ1-6; 7 bases align to TRBD1. The ends lost 4 bases at V and 11 bases at J; junction bases unmatched: 5. The CDR3 extends over 13 amino acids. Germline CDR1 reads MNHEY; CDR2 reads SMNVEV (reference sequence). The CDR3 loop is CASSSTGLAPLHF. DNA for the CDR3: TGTGCCAGCAGTTCGACAGGGTTGGCACCCCTCCACTTT.

The chain employs TRBV7-2 and TRBJ2-7; D gene unclear. The CDR3 consists of 14 residues. V was cut by 2 bases and J by 0 bases, with 8 bases left in between. Germline V CDR1 and CDR2: SGHTA, FQGNSA. The CDR3 DNA reads as TGTGCCAGCAGCTTAAGTTGGAGCTCCTACGAGCAGTACTTC. It translates to CASSLSWSSYEQYF.

A single count supports this clone. The chain has TRBV5-6 and TRBJ2-3; D is undetermined. The germline V gene has CDR1 SGHDT and CDR2 YYEEEE. With 4 bases removed from V and 6 bases from J, the gap between germline ends came to 12 bases. The CDR3 sequence is 13 residues long. CDR3: CASSLTISDTQYF. Written as DNA, the CDR3 is TGTGCCAGCAGCCTCACGATTTCGGATACGCAGTATTTT.

In this sample, this clone turned up a few times. This chain links TRBV18 with TRBJ1-6; D remains ambiguous. Deletions cut 2 bases from V and 3 bases from J, with 8 bases between. From germline, CDR1 is KGHSH and CDR2 LQKENI. This CDR3 comprises 15 residues. CDR3 region: CASSPGLSYNSPLHF. The CDR3 DNA sequence: TGTGCCAGCTCACCAGGGTTAAGCTATAATTCACCCCTCCACTTT.

The V and J genes are TRBV7-2 and TRBJ2-7, with TRBD2 identical over 14 bases. V was pared by 3 bases and J by 3 bases, with 10 bases of the junction left unmatched. The germline gives CDR1 SGHTA, CDR2 FQGNSA. The CDR3 loop spans 18 amino acids. DNA for the CDR3: TGTGCCAGCAGCTTTGTAAGCGGACTAGCGGGGGGTTTCTACGAGCAGTACTTC. Translating it yields CASSFVSGLAGGFYEQYF. Variable domain in full (rest from reference TRBV7-2 and TRBJ2-7): GAGVSQSPSNKVTEKGKDVELRCDPISGHTALYWYRQSLGQGLEFLIYFQGNSAPDKSGLPSDRFSAERTGGSVSTLTIQRTQQEDSAVYLCASSFVSGLAGGFYEQYFGPGTRLTVT.

The chain carries TRBV7-2 and TRBJ2-7; D gene unclear. There are 13 residues in the CDR3. From germline, CDR1 is SGHTA and CDR2 FQGNSA. V was shortened by 3 bases and J by 4 bases, with 10 bases between the two germline ends. This chain's CDR3 is CASSLGRLYEQYF. The CDR3 region has the DNA TGTGCCAGCAGCTTGGGCAGGCTGTACGAGCAGTACTTC.

The chain has TRBV7-2 and TRBJ2-7; 12 bases line up with TRBD1. Germline CDR1 is SGHTA and CDR2 is FQGNSA. This CDR3 has 14 residues. Trimming took 5 bases from V and 7 from J; bases not matched to a gene: 6. The DNA of the CDR3 is TGTGCCAGCAGCAGAGGGACAGGGGGCCGGGAGCAGTACTTC. This encodes CASSRGTGGREQYF.

The chain recombines TRBV7-9 with TRBJ2-5, with a weak D call TRBD2 (5 bases). Germline CDR1 reads SEHNR; CDR2 reads FQNEAQ (reference sequence). The CDR3 is 15 amino acids. V lost 0 bases and J lost 5, with 13 bases in between. The CDR3 region has the DNA TGTGCCAGCAGCTTAGCGCTCGGGGAGACGGAGACCCAGTACTTC. Its protein is CASSLALGETETQYF.

This clone appeared a few times. The genes are TRBV2 and TRBJ2-5; no definite D call. Trimming removed 0 bases at V and 5 bases at J, with 13 bases between. CDR3 size: 15 residues. CDR1 SNHLY and CDR2 FYNNEI come from the germline V gene. CDR3 sequence (DNA): TGTGCCAGCAGTGAAGCCTACAGCGAGAGGGAGACCCAGTACTTC. This encodes CASSEAYSERETQYF.

This chain links TRBV25-1 with TRBJ2-3; D ambiguous. V lost 3 bases and J lost 5, with 9 bases in between. CDR1 and CDR2 from the germline V gene are MGHDK and SYGVNS. The CDR3 totals 13 residues. The CDR3 protein is CASSDSDVDTQYF. The CDR3 DNA reads as TGTGCCAGCAGTGATTCAGACGTAGATACGCAGTATTTT. The full variable domain, completed using reference TRBV25-1 and TRBJ2-3, is EADIYQTPRYLVIGTGKKITLECSQTMGHDKMYWYQQDPGMELHLIHYSYGVNSTEKGDLSSESTVSRIRTEHFPLTLESARPSHTSQYLCASSDSDVDTQYFGPGTRLTVL.

This clone was counted a few times. The rearrangement uses TRBV10-1 and TRBJ2-7, with D possibly TRBD1 on 5 matching bases. Trimming took off 6 bases at V and 3 bases at J, with 9 bases between the two ends. Germline CDR1 reads WNHNN; CDR2 reads SYGVQD (reference sequence). The CDR3 runs to 12 residues. CDR3 protein: CASSDQGYEQYF. The CDR3 DNA is TGCGCCAGCAGCGACCAGGGCTACGAGCAGTACTTC.